One and the same sample provided the 14 T cell receptor beta chains below, sequenced in a study of blood T cell repertoires in COVID-19. Here immunoSEQ multiplex PCR was the method, and the copy in TCRdb shows in-frame clones only, minus some. The table includes approximately 140,000 clones, 88% detected once. The sample was peripheral blood. The receptors stem from a human donor with COVID-19, enrolled during active disease. The donor label of this sample is uncertain.

The genes are TRBV2 and TRBJ1-1, with 10 bases identical to TRBD1. CDR1 is SNHLY, CDR2 FYNNEI, per germline. This CDR3 is built from 14 residues. With 5 bases clipped from V and 5 bases from J, the junction kept 5 bases outside the gene matches. This CDR3 is CASSKRTGGTEAFF. In nucleotides, the CDR3 is TGTGCCAGCAGTAAACGGACAGGGGGGACTGAAGCTTTCTTT.

The rearrangement links TRBV30 to TRBJ1-5; 9 bases map to TRBD1. V was pared by 0 bases and J by 6 bases, with 9 bases of the junction left unmatched. Germline lookup yields CDR1 GTSNPN and CDR2 SVGIG (reference sequence). The CDR3 spans 16 residues. The CDR3 loop is CAWSVTGTGFRQPQHF. As DNA, the CDR3 is TGTGCCTGGAGTGTTACCGGGACAGGGTTTCGTCAGCCCCAGCATTTT.

V gene TRBV10-3 combines with J gene TRBJ1-2, with a tentative D call TRBD1 (5 bases). The ends were cut back, 0 bases at V and 6 bases at J, with 14 bases in the middle. The germline gives CDR1 ENHRY, CDR2 SYGVKD. There are 15 residues in the CDR3. The DNA for the CDR3 is TGTGCCATCAGTGAGTCGTTCCCCGAGACAGATGGCTACACCTTC. It specifies CAISESFPETDGYTF.

This chain links TRBV7-9 with TRBJ2-5; 10 positions match TRBD1. There are 15 residues in the CDR3. Germline-derived CDR1 and CDR2 are SEHNR and FQNEAQ (reference sequence). With V trimmed by 3 bases and J by 5 bases, 6 bases remained unmatched. The CDR3 DNA is TGTGCCAGCAGCTTTACCGGGACAGGGGATGAGACCCAGTACTTC. Protein: CASSFTGTGDETQYF. Filled out from reference TRBV7-9 and TRBJ2-5, the complete variable domain reads DTGVSQNPRHKITKRGQNVTFRCDPISEHNRLYWYRQTLGQGPEFLTYFQNEAQLEKSRLLSDRFSAERPKGSFSTLEIQRTEQGDSAMYLCASSFTGTGDETQYFGPGTRLLVL.

The chain is built from TRBV6-5 and TRBJ1-6; 7 nucleotides align to TRBD1. There are 14 residues in the CDR3. Germline CDR1 is MNHEY and CDR2 is SVGAGI. Germline trimming cut 0 bases from V and 7 bases from J; bases unmatched to any gene: 0. The CDR3 coding sequence is TGTGCCAGCAGTTACTCGACAGGGAATTCACCCCTCCACTTT. Its protein product is CASSYSTGNSPLHF.

The V gene is TRBV5-1, the J gene TRBJ2-2, with D perhaps TRBD2 (7 bases). Germline V CDR1 and CDR2: SGHRS, YFSETQ. Trimming removed 3 bases at V and 5 bases at J, with 17 bases between. The CDR3 covers 16 residues. CDR3 nucleotides: TGCGCCAGCAGCTCTACCGGGGGGCTGGGGACCGGGGAGCTGTTTTTT. It specifies CASSSTGGLGTGELFF.

This clone showed up just once. The chain couples TRBV23-1 to TRBJ1-1; 10 bases fit TRBD1. TRBV23-1 is an ORF, and what it does is uncertain. The CDR3 totals 15 residues. The V segment lost 3 bases and the J segment 7 bases; nucleotides outside the gene matches: 8. DNA for the CDR3: TGCGCCAGCAGTCATGAGACAGGGGGCCGGGTTGAAGCTTTCTTT. Translation: CASSHETGGRVEAFF.

This clone was recorded a few times. The chain joins TRBV11-3 to TRBJ1-3; D is unresolved. V lost 8 bases and J lost 0, with 14 bases in between. Germline loops: CDR1 SGHNT, CDR2 YENEEA. This CDR3 comprises 15 residues. The CDR3: CASRGGGFSGNTIYF. CDR3 DNA sequence: TGTGCCAGCCGGGGAGGCGGGTTCTCTGGAAACACCATATATTTT.

This clone came up once. At one end, the junction sequence differs from germline, possibly due to a read error. The CDR3: CAWVSGTYNERFF. CDR3 sequence (DNA): TGTGCCTGGGTCAGCGGAACATACAATGAGCGGTTCTTC. The chain combines TRBV30 with TRBJ2-1, with TRBD2 as a possible D gene (5 bases). CDR1 is GTSNPN, CDR2 SVGIG, per germline (reference sequence). The CDR3 is 13 amino acids.

The chain employs TRBV5-4 and TRBJ2-7; 10 nucleotides match TRBD2. CDR1 and CDR2 (germline): SGHNT, YYREEE (reference sequence). The CDR3 length is 15 residues. V gave up 4 bases and J gave up 2 bases; unmatched junction bases: 6. CDR3 in amino acids: CASSLLAGATYEQYF. CDR3 DNA sequence: TGTGCCAGCAGCCTCCTAGCGGGAGCCACCTACGAGCAGTACTTC.

Note on this clone: The junction does not match germline at one end; this may be a read error. The chain couples TRBV19 to TRBJ2-1, with D possibly TRBD2 on 5 matching bases. Per germline, CDR1 LNHDA and CDR2 SQIVND (reference sequence). The CDR3 is 14 residues long. CDR3 nucleotides: TGTGCCAGTAGTATAGATGGCAGCCGGCGGCCGAGGGTCTTC. Encoded protein: CASSIDGSRRPRVF.

The table lists this clone with a count of one. This sequence joins TRBV7-9 and TRBJ1-2; D is possibly TRBD1 (6 bases). The V gene's germline CDR1 is SEHNR and CDR2 FQNEAQ (reference sequence). The CDR3 has 14 amino acids. The V end was cut by 4 bases, the J end by 6 bases, with 15 bases between. The CDR3 sequence is CASSSRTGWDGYTF. DNA of the CDR3: TGTGCCAGCAGCTCCCGCACAGGGTGGGATGGCTACACCTTC.

This rearrangement joins TRBV5-1 to TRBJ1-4; no definite D call. The V end was cut by 5 bases, the J end by 2 bases, with 10 bases between. CDR3 length: 14 amino acids. Germline V CDR1 and CDR2: SGHRS, YFSETQ. The CDR3 loop is CASSSTTTNEKLFF. The CDR3 nucleotides are TGCGCCAGCAGTTCGACAACGACTAATGAAAAACTGTTTTTT.

The V and J genes are TRBV4-1 and TRBJ2-5; maybe TRBD1 (5 bases). Germline assignment: CDR1 MGHRA and CDR2 YSYEKL. This CDR3 comprises 15 residues. The V and J ends lost 1 base and 0 bases respectively, with 9 bases between them. CDR3 amino acids: CASSQGTSYQETQYF. The CDR3 bases are TGCGCCAGCAGCCAAGGGACATCGTACCAAGAGACCCAGTACTTC.